This T cell receptor (beta chain) was profiled in a study of blood T cell repertoires in COVID-19. Study background: Whether acute or convalescent, the COVID-19 samples came from the United States, Italy and Spain. Sources were T cells, B-cell-depleted T cells, or PBMCs; the material itself was cDNA or gDNA.

The CDR3 is 14 amino acids. V was shortened by 2 bases and J by 9 bases, with 16 bases between the two germline ends. Germline lookup yields CDR1 KGHDR and CDR2 SFDVKD. Allocation to cohorts depended on clinical history reported by the participants. Original methodology: Amplifying reference gene primers gave estimates of nucleated cell counts. Generated by immunoSEQ multiplex PCR, the TCRdb table keeps only in-frame clones and is missing some. V and J calls and clone size are as listed in that table; D and trimming were resolved from the DNA. The sample includes about 160,000 clones, under 90% of them seen just once.

The chain has TRBV24-1 and TRBJ2-7; possible D gene TRBD1, 5 bases. This sequence originates from a woman aged 60-75 years who had recovered from COVID-19. The sample comprised PBMCs or T cells enriched from blood (not recorded which). The CDR3, as DNA: TGTGCCACCAGTGATTGGACAAATAAGGGCGGGCAGTACTTC. Amino acids: CATSDWTNKGGQYF.